This T cell receptor beta chain was identified in a study of cytotoxic CD8 clonotypes in ibrutinib-treated CLL. The overall study: After median approximately 6 years, roughly 15 stayed in remission, approximately twelve progressed; responses some 25 partial, 2 complete. Study-wide results and limits: For progressing versus sustained-remission patients, sampling times were not the same. A rise in clonality was seen at ibrutinib response, and a fall back toward baseline was seen at progression.

CDR3 length equals 14 residues. V was cut by 0 bases and J by 0 bases, with 7 bases left in between. Germline loops: CDR1 SGHDT, CDR2 YYEEEE. This clone has more than one count but fewer than ten. Antigen: not known. Assay used: immunoSEQ multiplex PCR; TCRdb lists only in-frame clones, some missing. The top ten hold about 1.9% of the sample, which has about 130,000 clones, 70% to 90% seen once. The authors obtained approximately 2 micrograms of genomic DNA from cryopreserved PBMCs for TCR beta libraries. This TCR was recovered from a human donor with chronic lymphocytic leukemia. The sample was PBMCs, taken after 24 months of ibrutinib treatment. V gene TRBV5-6 combines with J gene TRBJ2-7; no clear D gene. For the CDR3, the DNA is TGTGCCAGCAGCTTGGGGCAGAACTCCTACGAGCAGTACTTC. This codes for CASSLGQNSYEQYF. Drawing the rest from reference TRBV5-6 and TRBJ2-7, the complete variable domain is DAGVTQSPTHLIKTRGQQVTLRCSPKSGHDTVSWYQQALGQGPQFIFQYYEEEERQRGNFPDRFSGHQFPNYSSELNVNALLLGDSALYLCASSLGQNSYEQYFGPGTRLTVT.